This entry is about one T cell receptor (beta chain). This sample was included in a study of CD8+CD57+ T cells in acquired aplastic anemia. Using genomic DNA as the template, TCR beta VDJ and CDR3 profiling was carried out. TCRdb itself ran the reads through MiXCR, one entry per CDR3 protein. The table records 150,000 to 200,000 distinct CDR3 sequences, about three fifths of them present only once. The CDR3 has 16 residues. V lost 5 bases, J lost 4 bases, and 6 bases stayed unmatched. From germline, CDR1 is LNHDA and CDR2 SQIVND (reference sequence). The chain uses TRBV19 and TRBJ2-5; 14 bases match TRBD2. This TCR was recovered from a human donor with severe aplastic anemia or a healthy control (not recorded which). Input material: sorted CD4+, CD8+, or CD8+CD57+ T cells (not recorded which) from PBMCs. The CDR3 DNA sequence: TGTGCCAGTAGTCCTCATGGGACTAGCGGGGGAGAGACCCAGTACTTC. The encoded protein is CASSPHGTSGGETQYF.